This T cell receptor beta chain comes out of a study of T-cell reconstitution after alpha-beta-depleted transplantation in children. Unique molecular identifiers were incorporated during preparation of the TCRbeta library. TCRdb ran MiXCR on the PCR reads and lists one entry per CDR3 protein. The sample includes more than 40,000 distinct CDR3 sequences, approximately 52% seen only once; the top ten take approximately 38%. The CDR3 has 13 residues. CDR1 is DFQATT, CDR2 SNEGSKA, per germline (reference sequence). Unmatched junction bases numbered 6, after V lost 3 bases and J lost 7 bases. Source: peripheral blood, taken before TCRalphabeta/CD19-depleted stem cell transplant. The clonotype comes from a boy in the first two years of life with SCID, due to receive a stem cell transplant. The V gene is TRBV20-1, the J gene TRBJ1-5, with TRBD1 identical over 7 bases. The CDR3 DNA reads TGCAGTGCTAGGGGGGACAGAGTACAGCCCCAGCATTTT. Translated: CSARGDRVQPQHF.